The rows below give T cell receptor beta chains drawn from one sample of a study of neurological immune-mediated disorders. TCRdb re-called the 5' RACE reads with MiXCR, one entry per CDR3 protein. The sample consists of some 61,000 distinct CDR3 sequences, about 4% of them appearing once. The sequenced sample was PBMCs. Every receptor here comes from a man aged 25-45 years with multiple sclerosis. Each CDR3 is given with its conserved first and last residue. The order of the fields is CDR3 protein, CDR3 DNA, D gene, V gene, clone size, J gene. D genes are given only for firm matches. Clone size appears in some rows only: once, few, many, or a class for an expanded clone.

CDR3: CASSYRGGATGELFF
DNA: TGTGCCAGCAGTTATCGCGGGGGGGCCACCGGGGAGCTGTTTTTT
D: TRBD2
V: TRBV12-3/TRBV12-4
size: many
J: TRBJ2-2

CDR3: CASSFTAGKDEQYF
DNA: TGCGCCAGCAGCTTCACGGCAGGGAAGGACGAGCAGTACTTC
D: -
V: TRBV5-1
size: few
J: TRBJ2-7

CDR3: CASSLRGVDEQYF
DNA: TGTGCCAGCAGCCTTAGGGGCGTAGACGAGCAGTACTTC
D: -
V: TRBV3-1
size: many
J: TRBJ2-7

CDR3: CSARGDINQPQNF
DNA: TGCAGTGCTAGAGGGGACATAAATCAGCCCCAGAATTTT
D: -
V: TRBV20-1
size: many
J: TRBJ1-5

CDR3: CASSPAGLGELFF
DNA: TGTGCCAGCAGTCCCGCGGGTTTGGGGGAGCTGTTTTTT
D: -
V: TRBV7-3
size: many
J: TRBJ2-2

CDR3: CASTRDRSPYEQYF
DNA: TGCGCCAGCACCAGGGACAGAAGTCCCTACGAGCAGTACTTC
D: TRBD1
V: TRBV5-1
size: few
J: TRBJ2-7

CDR3: CASSQDRERGLQETQYF
DNA: TGTGCCAGCAGCCAAGATAGGGAGCGGGGGCTCCAAGAGACCCAGTACTTC
D: TRBD2
V: TRBV3-1
size: many
J: TRBJ2-5

CDR3: CASSLSPGGASPPREQYF
DNA: TGCGCCAGCAGCTTGAGTCCAGGGGGCGCTTCCCCACCTAGAGAGCAGTACTTC
D: TRBD1
V: TRBV5-1
size: many
J: TRBJ2-7

CDR3: CASSLGDRYYGYTF
DNA: TGCGCCAGCAGCTTGGGTGATCGGTACTATGGCTACACCTTC
D: -
V: TRBV5-1
size: -
J: TRBJ1-2

CDR3: CASSLEFIGGNEQFF
DNA: TGTGCCAGCAGCTTAGAGTTTATCGGGGGGAATGAGCAGTTCTTC
D: TRBD2
V: TRBV7-9
size: many
J: TRBJ2-1

CDR3: CSARWDSLLVAGYTF
DNA: TGCAGTGCTAGATGGGACAGCCTACTTGTAGCTGGCTACACCTTC
D: TRBD1
V: TRBV20-1
size: many
J: TRBJ1-2

CDR3: CASSPRTGTLLGYTF
DNA: TGTGCCAGCAGCCCCCGGACGGGAACCCTTCTTGGCTACACCTTC
D: -
V: TRBV3-1
size: many
J: TRBJ1-2

CDR3: CSAPDQRGSLRTDTQYF
DNA: TGCAGTGCCCCCGATCAGCGGGGCTCCCTCCGCACAGATACGCAGTATTTT
D: TRBD2
V: TRBV20-1
size: many
J: TRBJ2-3

CDR3: CASKKGNTEAFF
DNA: TGTGCCAGCAAAAAGGGGAACACTGAAGCTTTCTTT
D: -
V: TRBV27
size: many
J: TRBJ1-1

CDR3: CASSLSTGNYGYTF
DNA: TGCGCCAGCAGCTTATCGACAGGGAACTATGGCTACACCTTC
D: TRBD1
V: TRBV5-1
size: many
J: TRBJ1-2

CDR3: CSAKAGLRAGELFF
DNA: -
D: -
V: TRBV20-1
size: many
J: TRBJ2-2

CDR3: CASSFMVAGANVLTF
DNA: TGCGCCAGCAGCTTTATGGTAGCTGGGGCCAACGTCCTGACTTTC
D: -
V: TRBV5-1
size: few
J: TRBJ2-6

CDR3: CASSLRPAGGNEQFF
DNA: TGTGCCAGCAGTTTACGTCCCGCGGGGGGGAATGAGCAGTTCTTC
D: TRBD2
V: TRBV12-3/TRBV12-4
size: many
J: TRBJ2-1

CDR3: CLASSGGAGEQFF
DNA: TGCCTCGCCTCAAGCGGGGGGGCTGGTGAGCAGTTCTTC
D: TRBD2
V: TRBV20-1
size: many
J: TRBJ2-1

CDR3: CASSPGTYSPLHF
DNA: TGTGCCAGCAGCCCTGGGACCTATTCACCCCTCCACTTT
D: -
V: TRBV3-1
size: many
J: TRBJ1-6

CDR3: CASSLFLQGSGDNSPLHF
DNA: TGCGCCAGCAGCTTGTTCTTACAGGGAAGCGGGGATAATTCACCCCTCCACTTT
D: -
V: TRBV5-1
size: many
J: TRBJ1-6

CDR3: CSAKPHADSNQPQHF
DNA: TGCAGTGCTAAACCGCATGCGGATAGCAATCAGCCCCAGCATTTT
D: -
V: TRBV20-1
size: many
J: TRBJ1-5

CDR3: CAIAPIDSGANVLTF
DNA: TGTGCCATCGCACCAATTGACTCTGGGGCCAACGTCCTGACTTTC
D: -
V: TRBV10-3
size: many
J: TRBJ2-6

CDR3: CASRRTSGGITDTQYF
DNA: TGTGCCAGCAGAAGGACTAGCGGGGGGATCACAGATACGCAGTATTTT
D: TRBD2
V: TRBV7-2
size: -
J: TRBJ2-3

CDR3: CASSGVDRDFTDTQYF
DNA: TGTGCCAGCAGTGGTGTAGACAGGGACTTCACAGATACGCAGTATTTT
D: -
V: TRBV2
size: -
J: TRBJ2-3

CDR3: CASSPVPTGNTEAFF
DNA: TGTGCCAGCAGCCCCGTCCCCACAGGGAACACTGAAGCTTTCTTT
D: -
V: TRBV9
size: many
J: TRBJ1-1

CDR3: CASSPKGQDEKLFF
DNA: TGCGCCAGCAGCCCGAAGGGACAGGATGAAAAACTGTTTTTT
D: TRBD1
V: TRBV5-1
size: many
J: TRBJ1-4

CDR3: CASSLAPLAGDYNEQFF
DNA: TGTGCCAGCAGCTTAGCGCCACTAGCGGGGGACTACAATGAGCAGTTCTTC
D: TRBD2
V: TRBV7-2
size: many
J: TRBJ2-1